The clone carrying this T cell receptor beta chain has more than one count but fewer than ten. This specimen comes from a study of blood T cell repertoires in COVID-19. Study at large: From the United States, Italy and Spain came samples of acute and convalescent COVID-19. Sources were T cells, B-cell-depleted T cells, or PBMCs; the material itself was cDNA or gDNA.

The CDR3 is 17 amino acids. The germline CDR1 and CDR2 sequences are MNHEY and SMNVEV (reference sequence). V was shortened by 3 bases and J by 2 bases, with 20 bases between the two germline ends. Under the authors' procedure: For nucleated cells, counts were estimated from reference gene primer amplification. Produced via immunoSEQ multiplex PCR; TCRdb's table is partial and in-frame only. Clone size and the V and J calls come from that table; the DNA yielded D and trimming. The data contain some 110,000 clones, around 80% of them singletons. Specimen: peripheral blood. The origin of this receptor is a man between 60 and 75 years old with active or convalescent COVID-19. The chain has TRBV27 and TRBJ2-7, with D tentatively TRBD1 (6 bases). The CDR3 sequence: CASSFQGNGDGTYEQYF. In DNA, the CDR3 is TGTGCCAGCAGTTTCCAGGGGAATGGGGACGGAACCTACGAGCAGTACTTC.